The 26 T cell receptor beta chains in this list originate from one sample, sequenced in a study of cytomegalovirus exposure and HLA in healthy donors. The PCR ran on 60 Vbeta and 13 Jbeta primers. Repertoires were generated with immunoSEQ multiplex PCR, while TCRdb's copy carries only in-frame clones and drops some. Counted here are around 170,000 clones, more than 75% occurring once; the ten biggest clones make up approximately 2.9%. The source material was PBMCs. These receptor sequences come from a woman aged 45-65 years in good health and CMV-seropositive.

The gene calls are TRBV4-3 and TRBJ2-2; TRBD2 matches at 7 bases. The germline CDR1 and CDR2 sequences are LGHNA and YSLEER. The CDR3 runs 15 residues. V shed 6 bases, J shed 0 bases, and the junction held 4 bases outside the gene matches. The DNA of the CDR3 is TGCGCCAGCAGATCGGGGGGAACGAACACCGGGGAGCTGTTTTTT. Its protein is CASRSGGTNTGELFF.

V usage is TRBV4-1 and J usage is TRBJ2-5; 10 bases align to TRBD1. Trimming took 10 bases from V and 5 from J; bases not matched to a gene: 13. The CDR3 has 15 amino acids. Germline CDR1 and CDR2: MGHRA and YSYEKL. DNA for the CDR3: TGCGCCACCTCCTCCGGGACAGGGGATATGGAGACCCAGTACTTC. Translated, it gives CATSSGTGDMETQYF.

This clone was seen just once. This sequence joins TRBV6-6 and TRBJ2-7, with TRBD1 as a possible D gene (6 bases). Germline V lookup: CDR1 MNHNY, CDR2 SVGAGI (reference sequence). CDR3 length: 13 amino acids. V lost 6 bases, J lost 3 bases, and 12 bases lay in between. Here the CDR3 DNA reads TGTGCCAGCAGCCCGGACAGACTCTACGAGCAGTACTTC. Its protein is CASSPDRLYEQYF.

CDR3: CASSDKRGLAGGGETQYF. CDR3 in DNA: TGTGCCAGCAGCGATAAGAGAGGACTAGCGGGGGGTGGAGAGACCCAGTACTTC. The chain uses TRBV5-4 and TRBJ2-5; TRBD2 matches 14 bases. This CDR3 region has 18 residues. V gave up 4 bases and J gave up 4 bases; unmatched junction bases: 12. Germline V gene lookup returns CDR1 SGHNT and CDR2 YYREEE (reference sequence).

In this sample, this clone turned up once. The chain links TRBV27 to TRBJ2-5, with a tentative D call TRBD2 (7 bases). The CDR3 has 14 residues. Germline CDR1 MNHEY, CDR2 SMNVEV (reference sequence). With 4 bases removed from V and 5 bases from J, the gap between germline ends came to 14 bases. The CDR3 region is CASSYGGGWETQYF. In DNA form, the CDR3 reads TGTGCCAGCAGTTATGGGGGGGGCTGGGAGACCCAGTACTTC.

This chain links TRBV4-2 with TRBJ1-1, with TRBD1 matching 11 bases. The CDR3 runs 17 residues. Trimming removed 3 bases from V and 3 bases from J; junction bases left unmatched: 9. Germline values: CDR1 LGHNA, CDR2 YNFKEQ. The DNA for the CDR3 is TGTGCCAGCAGCCAGCCGGGACAGGGGGTTATCTACACTGAAGCTTTCTTT. Residues: CASSQPGQGVIYTEAFF.

J is TRBJ2-5 and V is TRBV5-1; 10 bases are shared with TRBD1. Trimming removed 2 bases from V and 1 base from J; junction bases left unmatched: 8. The germline CDR1 and CDR2 sequences are SGHRS and YFSETQ. The CDR3 extends over 17 amino acids. The CDR3, as DNA: TGCGCCAGCAGCTTAGCGGCCGGGACAGGGGTCCAAGAGACCCAGTACTTC. Its protein product is CASSLAAGTGVQETQYF.

This clone was recorded only once. The rearrangement uses TRBV5-6 and TRBJ2-1; 8 positions agree with TRBD2. The CDR3 has 15 amino acids. The trim removed 0 bases at V and 2 bases at J, leaving 1 base unmatched. The germline CDR1 and CDR2 sequences are SGHDT and YYEEEE. The CDR3 sequence: CASSLAGGAYNEQFF. The CDR3 bases are TGTGCCAGCAGCTTGGCGGGGGGGGCCTACAATGAGCAGTTCTTC.

This clone was detected only once. This rearrangement joins TRBV29-1 to TRBJ2-5, with 7 bases matching TRBD2. Germline V gene sequence: CDR1 SQVTM, CDR2 ANQGSEA. This CDR3 comprises 12 residues. CDR3 residues: CSSSGGGETQYF. DNA of the CDR3: TGCAGTTCCTCGGGGGGAGGGGAGACCCAGTACTTC.

Notes on this clone: Relative to the germline gene, one junction end is altered; a read error may explain this. The V gene is TRBV5-1, the J gene TRBJ1-5; maybe TRBD1 (5 bases). CDR1 SGHRS and CDR2 YFSETQ come from the germline V gene. The CDR3 runs to 15 residues. CDR3 DNA sequence: TGCGTCAGCAGCCCCGGGGGAGGGGAGGCTCAGCCCCAGCATTTT. Translation gives CVSSPGGGEAQPQHF.

This chain uses TRBV19 with TRBJ1-3; 7 nucleotides match TRBD1. The CDR3 has 15 residues. The V gene's germline CDR1 is LNHDA and CDR2 SQIVND (reference sequence). Trimming took 4 bases from V and 3 from J; bases not matched to a gene: 6. CDR3 residues: CASSNDREIGNTIYF. CDR3 in DNA: TGTGCCAGTAGTAACGACAGGGAAATTGGAAACACCATATATTTT.

Comments on this clone: Its ends do not fully match the called genes, so a read error is possible. The rearrangement links TRBV5-6 to TRBJ2-7; 7 bases map to TRBD1. The CDR3 totals 14 residues. Germline V gene lookup returns CDR1 SGHDT and CDR2 YYEEEE. CDR3: CASSSETLGQWDNF. In nucleotides, the CDR3 is TGTGCCAGCAGCTCGGAAACACTGGGACAGTGGGACAACTTC.

This chain connects TRBV18 to TRBJ2-7; TRBD2 matches 10 bases. The CDR3 length is 18 residues. From germline, CDR1 is KGHSH and CDR2 LQKENI. V lost 2 bases and J lost 4; bases outside the gene matches: 14. The CDR3 reads CASSPYASGGADSYEQYF. The CDR3 DNA is TGTGCCAGCTCACCATACGCTAGCGGGGGTGCTGACTCATACGAGCAGTACTTC. Drawing the rest from reference TRBV18 and TRBJ2-7, the complete variable domain is NAGVMQNPRHLVRRRGQEARLRCSPMKGHSHVYWYRQLPEEGLKFMVYLQKENIIDESGMPKERFSAEFPKEGPSILRIQQVVRGDSAAYFCASSPYASGGADSYEQYFGPGTRLTVT.

The CDR3, as DNA: TGTGCCAGCAGAGGGGCCGGCTATAATTCACCCCTCCACTTT. Its translation: CASRGAGYNSPLHF. The gene calls are TRBV6-5 and TRBJ1-6; tentatively, D is TRBD1 (5 bases). The CDR3 spans 14 residues. V was cut by 6 bases and J by 3 bases, with 9 bases left in between. Germline V gives CDR1 MNHEY, CDR2 SVGAGI.

The chain employs TRBV7-8 and TRBJ2-3, with 7 bases matching TRBD2. The CDR3 loop spans 16 amino acids. Germline V lookup: CDR1 SGHVS, CDR2 FQNEAQ. The ends lost 6 bases at V and 0 bases at J; junction bases unmatched: 9. Written as DNA, the CDR3 is TGTGCCAGCAGATCACCCAGCGGGGTGAGCACAGATACGCAGTATTTT. It codes for CASRSPSGVSTDTQYF. The variable domain in full, completed from reference TRBV7-8 and TRBJ2-3, reads GAGVSQSPRYKVAKRGQDVALRCDPISGHVSLFWYQQALGQGPEFLTYFQNEAQLDKSGLPSDRFFAERPEGSVSTLKIQRTQQEDSAVYLCASRSPSGVSTDTQYFGPGTRLTVL.

V gene TRBV29-1 combines with J gene TRBJ2-7; TRBD1 might be the D (6 bases). The V end lost 5 bases, the J end lost 1 base, and 6 bases lay between the germline ends. CDR1 is SQVTM and CDR2 is ANQGSEA in the germline V gene. This CDR3 is built from 11 residues. Here the CDR3 DNA reads TGCAGCGTTCAGGGGTCCTACGAGCAGTACTTC. The encoded protein is CSVQGSYEQYF.

V usage is TRBV28 and J usage is TRBJ1-3; tentatively, D is TRBD1 (6 bases). The V and J ends lost 1 base and 3 bases respectively, with 13 bases between them. Germline V gene data show CDR1 as MDHEN and CDR2 as SYDVKM. This CDR3 has 16 residues. The CDR3 sequence is CASSLSPSRGGNTIYF. For the CDR3, the DNA is TGTGCCAGCAGTTTATCGCCCAGCAGGGGTGGAAACACCATATATTTT.

The chain uses TRBV4-3 and TRBJ2-5, with 11 bases identical to TRBD2. The CDR3 loop spans 15 amino acids. Trimming took 1 base from V and 4 from J; bases not matched to a gene: 2. Germline values: CDR1 LGHNA, CDR2 YSLEER. The CDR3 loop is CASSQGGTSGETQYF. CDR3 in DNA: TGCGCCAGCAGCCAAGGAGGGACTAGCGGAGAGACCCAGTACTTC.

In DNA, the CDR3 is TGTGCCAGCAGTTCGCTTCAGACAGGACGGACGAACACTGAAGCTTTCTTT. The encoded protein is CASSSLQTGRTNTEAFF. The V and J genes are TRBV27 and TRBJ1-1, with a possible D match to TRBD1 (6 bases). This CDR3 spans 17 amino acids. V was shortened by 4 bases and J by 1 base, with 19 bases between the two germline ends. In germline, CDR1 is MNHEY, CDR2 SMNVEV (reference sequence).

This clone was recorded once. V and J are TRBV29-1 and TRBJ1-1; 9 bases are shared with TRBD1. The V segment lost 0 bases and the J segment 5 bases; nucleotides outside the gene matches: 13. Germline CDR1 is SQVTM and CDR2 is ANQGSEA. CDR3 length equals 17 residues. CDR3 DNA sequence: TGCAGCGTTGAAGAGGGTTTCAAGACAGGGGGGGGGACTGAAGCTTTCTTT. The encoded protein is CSVEEGFKTGGGTEAFF.

Only one count was recorded for this clone. Other DNA sequences within the sample encode an identical CDR3. The rearrangement links TRBV18 to TRBJ2-2; D call uncertain. Trimming removed 0 bases at V and 4 bases at J, with 6 bases between. The CDR3 has 14 amino acids. In germline, CDR1 is KGHSH, CDR2 LQKENI. CDR3 DNA: TGTGCCAGCTCACCACCTTCTATCACCGGGGAGCTGTTTTTT. This encodes CASSPPSITGELFF.

The CDR3 region is CASSEGAPDTQYF. Here the CDR3 DNA reads TGTGCCAGCAGTGAAGGGGCCCCTGATACGCAGTATTTT. The rearrangement joins TRBV2 to TRBJ2-3; D uncertain. The CDR3 consists of 13 residues. CDR1 SNHLY and CDR2 FYNNEI come from the germline V gene. Deletions cut 1 base from V and 6 bases from J, with 8 bases between.

The V and J genes are TRBV6-1 and TRBJ2-1; 8 bases agree with TRBD1. This CDR3 is 16 amino acids long. Germline CDR1 is MNHNS and CDR2 is SASEGT. V lost 4 bases to trimming and J lost 6 bases; unmatched junction nucleotides: 11. The CDR3 DNA follows: TGTGCCAGCAGTGGATTTCCGGGACAGGCTCCCAATGAGCAGTTCTTC. It yields the protein CASSGFPGQAPNEQFF.

This clone was picked up a small number of times. The J gene is TRBJ2-7, the V gene TRBV10-1, with 10 bases lining up with TRBD1. The CDR3 runs 13 residues. CDR1 WNHNN and CDR2 SYGVQD come from the germline V gene (reference sequence). V trimming: 6 bases; J trimming: 6 bases; junction bases outside the gene matches: 5. As DNA, the CDR3 is TGCGCCAGCAGCCGGGACAGGGGTTCCGAGCAGTACTTC. It specifies CASSRDRGSEQYF.

The rearrangement uses TRBV15 and TRBJ1-2; 12 bases are shared with TRBD1. J gave up 7 bases and V 5 bases, and 5 bases lay outside the gene matches. Per the germline V gene, CDR1 is LNHNV and CDR2 is YYDKDF (reference sequence). The CDR3 has 14 residues. DNA for the CDR3: TGTGCCACCAGCTGGGACAGGGGGCGGCGTGGCTACACCTTC. The encoded protein is CATSWDRGRRGYTF.

J is TRBJ2-7 and V is TRBV20-1, with a weak D call TRBD2 (6 bases). This CDR3 is built from 11 residues. CDR1 and CDR2 (germline): DFQATT, SNEGSKA (reference sequence). V was trimmed by 8 bases and J by 0 bases, leaving 8 bases between them. The DNA for the CDR3 is TGCAGTTTGGGGGGCTCCTACGAGCAGTACTTC. It specifies CSLGGSYEQYF.